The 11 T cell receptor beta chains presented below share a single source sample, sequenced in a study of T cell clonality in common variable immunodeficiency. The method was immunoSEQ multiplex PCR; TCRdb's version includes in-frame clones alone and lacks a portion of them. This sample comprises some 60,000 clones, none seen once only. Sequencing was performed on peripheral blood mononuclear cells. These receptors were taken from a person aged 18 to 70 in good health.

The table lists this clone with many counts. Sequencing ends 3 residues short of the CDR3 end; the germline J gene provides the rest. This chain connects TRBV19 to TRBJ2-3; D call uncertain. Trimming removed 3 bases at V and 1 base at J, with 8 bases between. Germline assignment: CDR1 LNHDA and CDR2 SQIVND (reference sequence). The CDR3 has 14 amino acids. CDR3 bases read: TGTGCCAGTAGTATGCTGGCCGGCACAGATACG. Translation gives CASSMLAGTDT. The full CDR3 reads CASSMLAGTDTQYF.

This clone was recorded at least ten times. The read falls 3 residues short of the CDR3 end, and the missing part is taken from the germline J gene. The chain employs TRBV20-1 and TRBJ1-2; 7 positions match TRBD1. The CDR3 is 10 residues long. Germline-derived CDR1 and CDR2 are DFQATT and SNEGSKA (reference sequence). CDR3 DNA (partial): TGCCAGACAGGGAACTATGGC. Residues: CQTGNYG. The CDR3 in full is CQTGNYGYTF.

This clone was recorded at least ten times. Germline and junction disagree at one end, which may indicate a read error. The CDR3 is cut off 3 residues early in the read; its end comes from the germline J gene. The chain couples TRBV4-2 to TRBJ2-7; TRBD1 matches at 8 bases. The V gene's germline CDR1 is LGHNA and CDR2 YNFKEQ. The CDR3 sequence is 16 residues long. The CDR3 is CASSQDPGTGRSEQYF. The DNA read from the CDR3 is TGCGCCAGCAGCCAAGATCCCGGGACAGGTAGATCCGAG.

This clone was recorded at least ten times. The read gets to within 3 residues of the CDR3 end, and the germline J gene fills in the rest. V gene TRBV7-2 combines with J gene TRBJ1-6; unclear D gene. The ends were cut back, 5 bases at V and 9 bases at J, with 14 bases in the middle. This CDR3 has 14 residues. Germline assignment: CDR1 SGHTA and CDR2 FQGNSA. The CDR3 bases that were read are TGTGCCAGCAGCCTCATTCGACTCGGTTCACCC. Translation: CASSLIRLGSP. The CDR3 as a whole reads CASSLIRLGSPLHF.

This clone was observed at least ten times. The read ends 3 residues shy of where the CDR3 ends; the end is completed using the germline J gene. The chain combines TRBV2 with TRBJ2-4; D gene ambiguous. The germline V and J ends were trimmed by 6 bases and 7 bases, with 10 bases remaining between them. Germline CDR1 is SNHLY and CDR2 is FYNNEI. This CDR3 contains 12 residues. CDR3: CASSEQSNIQYF. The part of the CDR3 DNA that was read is TGTGCCAGCAGCGAACAGAGTAACATT.

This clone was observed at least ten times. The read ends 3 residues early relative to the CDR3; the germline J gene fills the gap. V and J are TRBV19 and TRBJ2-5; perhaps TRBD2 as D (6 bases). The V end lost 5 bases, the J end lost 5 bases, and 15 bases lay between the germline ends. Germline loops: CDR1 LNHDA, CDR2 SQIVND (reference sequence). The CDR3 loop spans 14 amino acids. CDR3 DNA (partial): TGTGCCAGTAGTTATTGGGGGGTCCGGGAGACC. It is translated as CASSYWGVRET. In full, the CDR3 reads CASSYWGVRETQYF.

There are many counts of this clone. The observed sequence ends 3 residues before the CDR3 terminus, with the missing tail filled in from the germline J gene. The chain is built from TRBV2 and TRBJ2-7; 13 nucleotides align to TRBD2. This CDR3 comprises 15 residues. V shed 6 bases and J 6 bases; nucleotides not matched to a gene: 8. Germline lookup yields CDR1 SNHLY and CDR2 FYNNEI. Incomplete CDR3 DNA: TGTGCCAGCAGGGAGGGAGGACTAGCGGGAGCCGAG. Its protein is CASREGGLAGAE. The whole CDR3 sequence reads CASREGGLAGAEQYF. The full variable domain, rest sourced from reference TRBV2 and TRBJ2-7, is EPEVTQTPSHQVTQMGQEVILRCVPISNHLYFYWYRQILGQKVEFLVSFYNNEISEKSEIFDDQFSVERPDGSNFTLKIRSTKLEDSAMYFCASREGGLAGAEQYFGPGTRLTVT.

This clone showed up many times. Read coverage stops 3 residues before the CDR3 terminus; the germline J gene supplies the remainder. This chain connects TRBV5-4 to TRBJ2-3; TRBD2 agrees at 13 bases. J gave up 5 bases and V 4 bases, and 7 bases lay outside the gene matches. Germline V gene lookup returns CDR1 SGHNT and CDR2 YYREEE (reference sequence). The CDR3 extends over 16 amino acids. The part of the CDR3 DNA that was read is TGTGCCAGCAGCATCCGACTAGCGGGAGGTGGAGATACG. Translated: CASSIRLAGGGDT. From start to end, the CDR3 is CASSIRLAGGGDTQYF.

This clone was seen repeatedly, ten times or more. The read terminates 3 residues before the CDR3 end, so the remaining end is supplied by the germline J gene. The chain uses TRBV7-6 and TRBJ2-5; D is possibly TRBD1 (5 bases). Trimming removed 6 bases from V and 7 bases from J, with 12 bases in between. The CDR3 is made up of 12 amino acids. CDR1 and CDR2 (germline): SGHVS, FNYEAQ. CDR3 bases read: TGTGCCAGCAGAGAAAAGGGGATGACC. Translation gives CASREKGMT. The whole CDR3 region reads CASREKGMTQYF.

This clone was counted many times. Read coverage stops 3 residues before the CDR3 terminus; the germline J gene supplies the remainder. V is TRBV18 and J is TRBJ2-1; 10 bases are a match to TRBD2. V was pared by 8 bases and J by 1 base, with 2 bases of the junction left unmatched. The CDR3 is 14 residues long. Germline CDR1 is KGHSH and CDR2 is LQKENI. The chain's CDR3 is CASRTSGSYNEQFF. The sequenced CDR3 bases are TGTGCCAGCCGGACTAGCGGTTCCTACAATGAG. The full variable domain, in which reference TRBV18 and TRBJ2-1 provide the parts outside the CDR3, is NAGVMQNPRHLVRRRGQEARLRCSPMKGHSHVYWYRQLPEEGLKFMVYLQKENIIDESGMPKERFSAEFPKEGPSILRIQQVVRGDSAAYFCASRTSGSYNEQFFGPGTRLTVL.

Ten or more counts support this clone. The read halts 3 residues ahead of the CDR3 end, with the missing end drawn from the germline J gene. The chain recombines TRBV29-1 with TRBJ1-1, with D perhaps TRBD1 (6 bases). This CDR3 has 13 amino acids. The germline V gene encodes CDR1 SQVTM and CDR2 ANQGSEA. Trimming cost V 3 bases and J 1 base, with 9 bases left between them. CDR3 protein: CSVEGAQNTEAFF. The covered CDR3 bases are TGCAGCGTTGAGGGGGCGCAGAACACTGAA.